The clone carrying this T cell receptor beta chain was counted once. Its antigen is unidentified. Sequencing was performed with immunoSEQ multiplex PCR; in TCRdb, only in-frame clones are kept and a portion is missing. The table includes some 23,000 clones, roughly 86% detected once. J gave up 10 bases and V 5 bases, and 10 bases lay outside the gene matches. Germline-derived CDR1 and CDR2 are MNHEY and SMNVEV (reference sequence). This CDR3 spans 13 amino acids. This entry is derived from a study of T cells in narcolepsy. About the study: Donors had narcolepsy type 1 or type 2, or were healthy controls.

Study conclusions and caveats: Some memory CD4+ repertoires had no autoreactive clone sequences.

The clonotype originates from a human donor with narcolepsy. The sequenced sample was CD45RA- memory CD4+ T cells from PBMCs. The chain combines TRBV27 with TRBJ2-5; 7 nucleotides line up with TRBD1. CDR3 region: CASSTPRQGSQYF. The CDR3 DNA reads TGTGCCAGCAGTACACCCCGACAGGGTAGCCAGTACTTC.